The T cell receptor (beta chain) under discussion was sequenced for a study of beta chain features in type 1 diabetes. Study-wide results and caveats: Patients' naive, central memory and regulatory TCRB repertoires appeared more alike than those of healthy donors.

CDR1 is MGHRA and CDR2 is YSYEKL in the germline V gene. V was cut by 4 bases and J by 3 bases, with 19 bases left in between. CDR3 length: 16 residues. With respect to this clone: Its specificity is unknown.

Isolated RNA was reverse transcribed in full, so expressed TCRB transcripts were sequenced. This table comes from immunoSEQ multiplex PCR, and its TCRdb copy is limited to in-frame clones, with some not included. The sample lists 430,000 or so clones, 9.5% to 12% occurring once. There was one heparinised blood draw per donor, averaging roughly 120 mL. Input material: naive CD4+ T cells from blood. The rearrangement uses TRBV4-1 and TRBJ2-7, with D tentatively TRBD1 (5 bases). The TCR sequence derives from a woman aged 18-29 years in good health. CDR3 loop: CASSPGIPASFYEQYV. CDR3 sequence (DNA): TGCGCCAGCAGCCCAGGGATTCCGGCATCCTTCTACGAGCAGTACGTC.